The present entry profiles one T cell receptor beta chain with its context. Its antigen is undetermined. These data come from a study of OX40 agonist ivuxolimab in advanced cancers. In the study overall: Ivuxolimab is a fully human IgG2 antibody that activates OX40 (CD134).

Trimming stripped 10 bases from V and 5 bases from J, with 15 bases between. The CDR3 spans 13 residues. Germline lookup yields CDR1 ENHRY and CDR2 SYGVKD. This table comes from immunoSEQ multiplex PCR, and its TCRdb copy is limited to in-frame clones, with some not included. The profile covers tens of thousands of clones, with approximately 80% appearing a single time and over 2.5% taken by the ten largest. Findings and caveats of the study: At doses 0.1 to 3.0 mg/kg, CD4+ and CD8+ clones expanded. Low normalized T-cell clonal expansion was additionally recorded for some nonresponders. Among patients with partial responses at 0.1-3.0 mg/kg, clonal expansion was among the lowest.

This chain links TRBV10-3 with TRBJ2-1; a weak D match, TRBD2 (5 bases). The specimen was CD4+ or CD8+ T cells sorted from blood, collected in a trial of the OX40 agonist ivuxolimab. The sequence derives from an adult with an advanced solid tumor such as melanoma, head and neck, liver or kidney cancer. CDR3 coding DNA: TGTGCCACCACTAGTGGGTTGCACAATGAGCAGTTCTTC. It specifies CATTSGLHNEQFF.